This entry lists 2 T cell receptor beta chains sequenced from one sample in a study of lymphopenia after photon versus proton radiotherapy. Only in-frame clones appear in the TCRdb table, and some are missing; sequencing was by immunoSEQ multiplex PCR. The data contain more than 80,000 clones, about 83% of them seen just once; the ten biggest clones take up about 1.3%. Here the sequenced sample was peripheral blood, taken from a patient treated with proton-based radiotherapy. All receptors derive from a man aged 60 to 75 with pancreatic cancer.

The chain is built from TRBV7-8 and TRBJ2-5; weak D call: TRBD2 (6 bases). The V gene lost 8 bases and the J gene lost 7 bases, with 23 bases spanning the gap. The V gene's germline CDR1 is SGHVS and CDR2 FQNEAQ. The CDR3 consists of 15 residues. The CDR3 region has the DNA TGTGCCAGCGAAAGAGTCGGCGGGGTGGGAGGGACCCAGTACTTC. This gives the protein CASERVGGVGGTQYF.

The V gene is TRBV7-9, the J gene TRBJ1-3, with D uncertain. Germline V CDR1 and CDR2: SEHNR, FQNEAQ (reference sequence). The CDR3 sequence is 16 residues long. Trimming left V 1 base short and J 1 base short, with 11 bases between. Here the CDR3 DNA reads TGTGCCAGCAGCTTAGAACAGAGGCGGTCTGGAAACACCATATATTTT. This gives the protein CASSLEQRRSGNTIYF.